This T cell receptor (beta chain) was found in a study of CD8 T cells in Susac syndrome. V dropped 5 bases and J dropped 3 bases, with 7 bases sitting between them. The CDR3 is 12 amino acids. CDR1 and CDR2 (germline): DFQATT, SNEGSKA (reference sequence). The RNA input was about 0.5 to 1 ug, and it was reverse transcribed with random hexamers. immunoSEQ multiplex PCR amplified TCR beta CDR3 across 54 Vbeta, 13 Jbeta. One entry per CDR3 protein results from TCRdb running MiXCR on the immunoSEQ multiplex PCR reads. This sample has roughly 120,000 distinct CDR3 sequences; over 90% occur once, and the top ten carry over 0.3%.

The receptor comes from a human donor with multiple sclerosis. The chain has TRBV20-1 and TRBJ2-2; the D is unclear. Sequenced: CD8+ T cells from PBMCs. This CDR3 reads CSAYRDTGELFF. As DNA, the CDR3 is TGCAGTGCTTATCGAGACACCGGGGAGCTGTTTTTT.